These T cell receptor beta chains were read from a single sample in a study of T cells in Graves' hyperthyroidism and ophthalmopathy. From the multiplex PCR reads, TCRdb called clonotypes with MiXCR, one entry per CDR3 protein. In the table there are about 590,000 distinct CDR3 sequences, more than 13% of which are singletons. Specimen: blood. The origin of the receptors is a woman between 18 and 29 years old with Graves' ophthalmopathy. CDR3s include the opening cysteine and the closing phenylalanine or tryptophan. D genes are given only for firm matches. Only some rows state a clone size, as once, few, many or a class for expanded clones.

v_call	d_call	clone_size	j_call	cdr3_aa	cdr3_nt
TRBV7-2	NA	many	TRBJ2-3	CASSLVVRPPTDTQYF	TGTGCCAGCAGCTTAGTGGTTCGCCCCCCCACAGATACGCAGTATTTT
TRBV6-1	TRBD1	many	TRBJ2-7	CASSSLRGRRDEQYF	TGTGCCAGCAGTTCTCTCAGGGGGCGCCGGGACGAGCAGTACTTC
TRBV19	NA	few	TRBJ1-6	CATRKGSYNSPLHF	TGTGCCACTAGGAAGGGCTCCTATAATTCACCCCTCCACTTT
TRBV6-1	NA	few	TRBJ2-1	CASKAGLYNEQFF	TGTGCCAGCAAGGCGGGCCTATACAATGAGCAGTTCTTC
TRBV7-7	NA	NA	TRBJ1-4	CASSSAPPGLNEKLFF	TGTGCTAGCAGCTCAGCTCCCCCCGGCCTGAATGAAAAACTGTTTTTT
TRBV20-1	NA	few	TRBJ1-2	CSASGQYGYTF	TGCAGTGCTAGCGGTCAGTATGGCTACACCTTC
TRBV29-1	TRBD1	few	TRBJ2-3	CSVVEITGVRPDTQYF	TGCAGCGTTGTAGAGATTACAGGGGTAAGGCCGGATACGCAGTATTTT
TRBV18	NA	many	TRBJ1-2	CASSPDTNYGYTF	TGTGCCAGCTCACCGGACACAAACTATGGCTACACCTTC
TRBV3-1	TRBD2	many	TRBJ2-3	CASSQDSGMGADTQYF	TGTGCCAGCAGCCAAGATAGCGGGATGGGAGCAGATACGCAGTATTTT
TRBV19	NA	NA	TRBJ2-7	CASTRISYEQYF	TGTGCCAGTACCCGGATCTCCTACGAGCAGTACTTC
TRBV6-2/TRBV6-3	NA	many	TRBJ2-7	CASRGAAYEQYF	TGTGCCAGCAGGGGTGCAGCCTACGAGCAGTACTTC
TRBV7-2	TRBD2	many	TRBJ2-1	CASSLGGASGQVYNEQFF	TGTGCCAGCAGCTTAGGGGGAGCTAGCGGGCAAGTTTACAATGAGCAGTTCTTC
TRBV11-3	NA	many	TRBJ2-1	CASSFGPADEQFF	TGTGCCAGCAGCTTCGGACCTGCCGATGAGCAGTTCTTC
TRBV19	NA	NA	TRBJ2-1	CASSILPGLYNEQFF	TGTGCCAGTAGTATCTTGCCAGGGTTATACAATGAGCAGTTCTTC
TRBV2	NA	many	TRBJ2-7	CASSRQGGSSYEQYF	TGTGCCAGCAGTAGACAGGGCGGGAGCTCCTACGAGCAGTACTTC
TRBV6-2/TRBV6-3	NA	many	TRBJ2-1	CASSYSRLKNNEQFF	TGTGCCAGCAGTTACTCACGTCTAAAAAATAATGAGCAGTTCTTC
TRBV27	NA	NA	TRBJ2-5	CASSLASGGDRETQYF	TGTGCCAGCAGTTTAGCCTCGGGTGGGGATAGAGAGACCCAGTACTTC
TRBV7-3	TRBD1	many	TRBJ2-7	CASSSVQGADEQYF	TGTGCCAGCAGTTCGGTACAGGGGGCAGACGAGCAGTACTTC
TRBV29-1	TRBD2	many	TRBJ2-5	CSVELAGGRGETQYF	TGCAGCGTTGAGCTAGCGGGAGGGCGTGGGGAGACCCAGTACTTC
TRBV12-3/TRBV12-4	NA	many	TRBJ2-7	CASSGGNEQYF	TGTGCCAGCAGTGGGGGTAATGAGCAGTACTTC
TRBV6-2/TRBV6-3	NA	many	TRBJ1-1	CASSYSTQGGGFAVEAFF	TGTGCCAGCAGTTACTCGACCCAGGGCGGAGGATTCGCCGTTGAAGCTTTCTTT
TRBV12-3/TRBV12-4	NA	many	TRBJ1-5	CASSPGIQPQHF	TGTGCCAGCAGTCCAGGGATTCAGCCCCAGCATTTT
TRBV5-4	NA	NA	TRBJ1-2	CASSLDLSRGYTF	TGTGCCAGCAGCTTGGATCTGAGTAGGGGCTACACCTTC
TRBV7-9	TRBD1	many	TRBJ1-2	CASSSGGQGGGYTF	TGTGCCAGCAGCTCGGGGGGACAGGGTGGAGGCTACACCTTC
TRBV28	NA	many	TRBJ2-7	CASSSGYYEQYF	TGTGCCAGCAGCTCAGGGTACTACGAGCAGTACTTC
TRBV20-1	NA	many	TRBJ2-7	CSASLDPFVEQYF	TGCAGTGCTAGCCTAGACCCCTTCGTTGAGCAGTACTTC
TRBV10-3	TRBD2	many	TRBJ2-7	CAISSVSGRPVYEQYF	TGTGCCATCAGTTCGGTTAGCGGGAGGCCCGTCTACGAGCAGTACTTC